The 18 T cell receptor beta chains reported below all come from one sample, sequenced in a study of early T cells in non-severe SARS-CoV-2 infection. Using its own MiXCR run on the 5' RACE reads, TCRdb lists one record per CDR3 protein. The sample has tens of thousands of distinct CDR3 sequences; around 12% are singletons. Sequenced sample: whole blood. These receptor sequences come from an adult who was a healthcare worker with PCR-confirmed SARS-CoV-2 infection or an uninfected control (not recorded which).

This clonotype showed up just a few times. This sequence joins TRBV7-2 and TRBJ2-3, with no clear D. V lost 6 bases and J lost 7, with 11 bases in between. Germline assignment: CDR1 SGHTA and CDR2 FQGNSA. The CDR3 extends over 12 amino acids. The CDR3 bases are TGTGCCAGCAGTGGCAATTCAAATACGCAGTATTTT. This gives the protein CASSGNSNTQYF.

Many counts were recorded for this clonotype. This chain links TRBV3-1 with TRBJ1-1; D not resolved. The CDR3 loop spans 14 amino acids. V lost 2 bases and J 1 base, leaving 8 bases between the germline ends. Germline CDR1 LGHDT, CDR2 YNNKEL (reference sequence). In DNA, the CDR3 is TGTGCCAGCAGCCAATCGGAGGGGAACACTGAAGCTTTCTTT. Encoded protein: CASSQSEGNTEAFF.

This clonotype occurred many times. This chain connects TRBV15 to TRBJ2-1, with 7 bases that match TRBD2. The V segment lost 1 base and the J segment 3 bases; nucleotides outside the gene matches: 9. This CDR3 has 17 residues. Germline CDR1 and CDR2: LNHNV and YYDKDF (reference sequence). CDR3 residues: CATSRGIAGGSYNEQFF. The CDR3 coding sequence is TGTGCCACCAGCAGAGGAATAGCAGGCGGGAGCTACAATGAGCAGTTCTTC.

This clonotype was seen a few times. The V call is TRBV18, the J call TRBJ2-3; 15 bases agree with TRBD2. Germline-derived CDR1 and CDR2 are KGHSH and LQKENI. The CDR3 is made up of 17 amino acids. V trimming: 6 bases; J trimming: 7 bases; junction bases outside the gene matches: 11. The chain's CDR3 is CASSRTTGTSGGNTQYF. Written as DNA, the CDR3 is TGTGCCAGCTCTCGAACAACCGGGACTAGCGGGGGGAATACGCAGTATTTT.

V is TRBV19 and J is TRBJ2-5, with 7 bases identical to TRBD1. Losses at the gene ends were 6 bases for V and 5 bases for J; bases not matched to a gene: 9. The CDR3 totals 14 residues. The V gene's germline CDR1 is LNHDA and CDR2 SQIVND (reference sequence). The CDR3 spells CASSQGDPRETQYF. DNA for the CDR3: TGTGCCAGTAGCCAGGGGGACCCGCGCGAGACCCAGTACTTC.

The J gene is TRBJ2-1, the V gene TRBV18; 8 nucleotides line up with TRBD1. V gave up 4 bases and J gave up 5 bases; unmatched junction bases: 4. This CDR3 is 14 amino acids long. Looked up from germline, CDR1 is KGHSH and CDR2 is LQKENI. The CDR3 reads CASSLGTGDNEQFF. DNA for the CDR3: TGTGCCAGCTCACTCGGGACAGGCGACAATGAGCAGTTCTTC.

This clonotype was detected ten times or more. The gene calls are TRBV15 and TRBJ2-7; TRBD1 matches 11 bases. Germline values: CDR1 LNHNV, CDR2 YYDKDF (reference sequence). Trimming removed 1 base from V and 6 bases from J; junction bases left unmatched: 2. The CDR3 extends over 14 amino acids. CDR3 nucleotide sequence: TGTGCCACCAGCAGAGGGACAGGGGGCCGCGAGCAGTACTTC. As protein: CATSRGTGGREQYF.

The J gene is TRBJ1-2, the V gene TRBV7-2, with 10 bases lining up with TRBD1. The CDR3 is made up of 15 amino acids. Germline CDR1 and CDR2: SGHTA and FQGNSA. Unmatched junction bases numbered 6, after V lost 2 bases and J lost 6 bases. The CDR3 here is CASSLNSGQGDGYTF. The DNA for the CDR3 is TGTGCCAGCAGCTTAAATTCCGGACAGGGGGATGGCTACACCTTC.

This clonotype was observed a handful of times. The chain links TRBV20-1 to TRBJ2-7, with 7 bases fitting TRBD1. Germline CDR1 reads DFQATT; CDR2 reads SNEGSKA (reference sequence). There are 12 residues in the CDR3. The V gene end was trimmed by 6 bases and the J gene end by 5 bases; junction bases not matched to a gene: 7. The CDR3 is CSAARDSDEQYF. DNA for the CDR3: TGCAGTGCCGCACGGGACAGTGACGAGCAGTACTTC.

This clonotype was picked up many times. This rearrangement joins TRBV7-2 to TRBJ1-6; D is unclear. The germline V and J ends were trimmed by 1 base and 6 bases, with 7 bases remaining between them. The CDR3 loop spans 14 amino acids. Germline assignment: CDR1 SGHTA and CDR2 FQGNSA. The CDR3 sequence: CASSLGPPNSPLHF. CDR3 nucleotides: TGTGCCAGCAGCTTAGGCCCCCCTAATTCACCCCTCCACTTT.

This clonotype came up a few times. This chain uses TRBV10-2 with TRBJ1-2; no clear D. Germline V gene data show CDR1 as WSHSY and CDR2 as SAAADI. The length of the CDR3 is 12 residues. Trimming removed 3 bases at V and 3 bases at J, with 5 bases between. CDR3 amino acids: CASSERYYGYTF. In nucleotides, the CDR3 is TGCGCCAGCAGTGAACGGTACTATGGCTACACCTTC.

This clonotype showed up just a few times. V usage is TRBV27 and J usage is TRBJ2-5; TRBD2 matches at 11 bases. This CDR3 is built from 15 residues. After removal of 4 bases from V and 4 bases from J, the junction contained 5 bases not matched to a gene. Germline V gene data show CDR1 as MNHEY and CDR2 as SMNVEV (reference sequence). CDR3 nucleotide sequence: TGTGCCAGCAGTTATGGGACTAGCGGTCGAGAGACCCAGTACTTC. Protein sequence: CASSYGTSGRETQYF.

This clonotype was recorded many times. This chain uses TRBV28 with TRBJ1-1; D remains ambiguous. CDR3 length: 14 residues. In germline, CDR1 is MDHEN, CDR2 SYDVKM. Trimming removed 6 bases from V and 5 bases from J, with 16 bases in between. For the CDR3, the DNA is TGTGCCAGCAGCCTACCCCAAGTGGGAACTGAAGCTTTCTTT. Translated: CASSLPQVGTEAFF.

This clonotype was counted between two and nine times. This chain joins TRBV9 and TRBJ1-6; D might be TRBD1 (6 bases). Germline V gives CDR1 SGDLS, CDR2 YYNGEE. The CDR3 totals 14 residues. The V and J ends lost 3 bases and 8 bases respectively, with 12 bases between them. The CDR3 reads CASSAWDNDSPLHF. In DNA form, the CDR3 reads TGTGCCAGCAGCGCCTGGGACAATGATTCACCCCTCCACTTT.

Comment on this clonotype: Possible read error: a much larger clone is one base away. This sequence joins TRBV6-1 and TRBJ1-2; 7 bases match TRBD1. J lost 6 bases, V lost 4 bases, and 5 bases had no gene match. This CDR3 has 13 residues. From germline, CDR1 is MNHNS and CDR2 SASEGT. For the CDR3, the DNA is TGTGCCAGCAGTGTGGTAACAGGGGATGGCTACACCTTC. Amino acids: CASSVVTGDGYTF.

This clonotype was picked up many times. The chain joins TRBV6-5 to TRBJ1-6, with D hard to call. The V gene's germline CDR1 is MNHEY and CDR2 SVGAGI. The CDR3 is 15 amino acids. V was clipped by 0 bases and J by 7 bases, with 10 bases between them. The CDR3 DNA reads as TGTGCCAGCAGTTACTCTTCTGTTGGGAATTCACCCCTCCACTTT. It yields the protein CASSYSSVGNSPLHF.

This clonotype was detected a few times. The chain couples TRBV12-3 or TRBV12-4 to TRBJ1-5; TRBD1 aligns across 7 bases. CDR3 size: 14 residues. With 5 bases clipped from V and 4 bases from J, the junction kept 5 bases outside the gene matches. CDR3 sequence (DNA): TGTGCCAGCAGTATTGAGACAGGGAATCAGCCCCAGCATTTT. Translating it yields CASSIETGNQPQHF.

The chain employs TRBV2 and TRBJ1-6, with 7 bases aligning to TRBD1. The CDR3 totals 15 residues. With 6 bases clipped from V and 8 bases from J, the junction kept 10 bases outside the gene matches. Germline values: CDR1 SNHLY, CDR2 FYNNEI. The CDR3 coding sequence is TGTGCCAGCAGGGGGCTACGGGACAGCTATTCACCCCTCCACTTT. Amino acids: CASRGLRDSYSPLHF.